This is a list of T cell receptor beta chains from one sample in a study of shared clonotypes between healthy human individuals. Repertoires were generated with immunoSEQ multiplex PCR, while TCRdb's copy carries only in-frame clones and drops some. Seen here are hundreds of thousands of clones, around 96% observed once, and the top ten hold 0.06%. The specimen was naive CD4+ T cells sorted from blood. The receptors come from a woman between 25 and 40 years old in good health. CDR3s include the opening cysteine and the closing phenylalanine or tryptophan. The order of the fields is clone size, D gene, J gene, V gene, CDR3 protein, CDR3 DNA. A D gene is named only where the DNA matches it firmly. A clone size is listed for some rows: how often the clone was seen (once, few, many), or a class if it is expanded.

NA | TRBD1 | TRBJ2-2 | TRBV5-1 | CASSLGDRYTGELFF | TGCGCCAGCAGCTTGGGGGACAGGTACACCGGGGAGCTGTTTTTT
NA | NA | TRBJ1-4 | TRBV2 | CASSEDALQLKGKLFF | TGTGCCAGCAGTGAAGATGCTCTCCAACTAAAAGGAAAACTGTTTTTT
NA | TRBD2 | TRBJ2-7 | TRBV7-2 | CASSPGTSGRPSSYEQYF | TGTGCCAGCAGCCCTGGGACTAGCGGGAGGCCGAGCTCCTACGAGCAGTACTTC
once | NA | TRBJ2-3 | TRBV11-2 | CASSLSDTQYF | TGTGCCAGCAGCTTATCAGATACGCAGTATTTT
NA | TRBD1 | TRBJ2-2 | TRBV11-2 | CASKRQGTDTGELFF | TGTGCCAGCAAGAGACAGGGGACGGACACCGGGGAGCTGTTTTTT
NA | NA | TRBJ2-7 | TRBV7-2 | CASSLGQVRSYEQYF | TGTGCCAGCAGCTTAGGACAGGTCCGCTCCTACGAGCAGTACTTC
NA | NA | TRBJ2-7 | TRBV10-2 | CASGREQGSRREQYF | TGCGCCAGCGGGAGGGAACAGGGGTCTCGCCGCGAGCAGTACTTC
NA | NA | TRBJ2-7 | TRBV19 | CASSIRDSFYEQYF | TGTGCCAGTAGTATACGGGACTCATTCTACGAGCAGTACTTC
NA | NA | TRBJ1-4 | TRBV7-8 | CASSSAQAANEKLFF | TGTGCCAGCAGCTCGGCGCAGGCAGCTAATGAAAAACTGTTTTTT
once | TRBD1 | TRBJ1-5 | TRBV5-1 | CASRPGQNSNQPQHF | TGCGCCAGCAGACCGGGACAGAATAGCAATCAGCCCCAGCATTTT
NA | TRBD2 | TRBJ2-1 | TRBV11-3 | CASSISGTSGSGRNNEQFF | TGTGCCAGCAGCATTTCTGGGACTAGCGGGAGCGGCCGGAACAATGAGCAGTTCTTC
NA | NA | TRBJ2-7 | TRBV6-5 | CASSYSRQKYEQYF | TGTGCCAGCAGTTACTCGAGACAAAAATACGAGCAGTACTTC
NA | TRBD1 | TRBJ2-1 | TRBV2 | CASRPNRGEQFF | TGTGCCAGCAGACCAAACAGGGGTGAGCAGTTCTTC
NA | NA | TRBJ2-7 | TRBV28 | CASSWGSYEQYF | TGTGCCAGCAGTTGGGGTTCCTACGAGCAGTACTTC
NA | TRBD1 | TRBJ2-7 | TRBV10-3 | CAISGTGTGAYEQYF | TGTGCCATCAGTGGGACCGGGACAGGGGCGTACGAGCAGTACTTC
NA | NA | TRBJ2-7 | TRBV7-9 | CASSSLEPDYEQYF | TGTGCCAGCAGCTCCCTCGAGCCCGACTACGAGCAGTACTTC
NA | NA | TRBJ2-6 | TRBV2 | CASSGISSGANVLTF | TGTGCCAGCAGCGGTATCAGCTCTGGGGCCAACGTCCTGACTTTC
NA | TRBD1 | TRBJ1-6 | TRBV6-5 | CASSPWDRGLSPLHF | TGTGCCAGCAGTCCCTGGGACAGGGGGCTGTCACCCCTCCACTTT
NA | TRBD2 | TRBJ2-7 | TRBV6-5 | CASKRSGDLTYEQYF | TGTGCCAGCAAACGAAGCGGGGACCTAACCTACGAGCAGTACTTC
NA | NA | TRBJ1-3 | TRBV28 | CASSLEVLNSGNTIYF | TGTGCCAGCAGCCTTGAGGTCCTGAACTCTGGAAACACCATATATTTT
NA | NA | TRBJ2-5 | TRBV27 | CASSLMGIETQYF | TGTGCCAGCAGTTTGATGGGGATAGAGACCCAGTACTTC
NA | NA | TRBJ1-5 | TRBV28 | CASSRRSLGQPQHF | TGTGCCAGCAGTCGGCGGAGTCTGGGTCAGCCCCAGCATTTT
NA | TRBD2 | TRBJ2-7 | TRBV18 | CASSPTGGGEQYF | TGTGCCAGCTCACCAACGGGAGGCGGCGAGCAGTACTTC
NA | TRBD2 | TRBJ2-1 | TRBV29-1 | CSEPPGRPGLRAYNEQFF | TGCAGCGAACCTCCGGGACGGCCGGGACTAAGGGCATACAATGAGCAGTTCTTC
NA | NA | TRBJ2-2 | TRBV5-1 | CASTSTGELFF | TGCGCCAGCACTAGTACCGGGGAGCTGTTTTTT
NA | NA | TRBJ2-3 | TRBV11-2 | CASSPAGQKSTDTQYF | TGTGCCAGCAGCCCAGCCGGACAGAAGAGCACAGATACGCAGTATTTT
once | NA | TRBJ2-6 | TRBV6-1 | CATHRRVTGANVLTF | TGTGCCACCCATCGCAGGGTGACTGGGGCCAACGTCCTGACTTTC
NA | TRBD2 | TRBJ2-1 | TRBV9 | CASTRLAGWGNEQFF | TGTGCCAGCACCCGACTAGCGGGATGGGGGAATGAGCAGTTCTTC
NA | TRBD1 | TRBJ1-5 | TRBV28 | CASSLDMTGRIPQHF | TGTGCCAGCAGTTTGGATATGACAGGGCGGATCCCCCAGCATTTT
NA | NA | TRBJ2-7 | TRBV27 | CASRGEGSEQYF | TGTGCCAGCCGCGGAGAGGGATCCGAGCAGTACTTC
NA | NA | TRBJ1-1 | TRBV2 | CASSQPGHMNTEAFF | TGTGCCAGCAGCCAACCGGGACACATGAACACTGAAGCTTTCTTT
NA | NA | TRBJ2-3 | TRBV7-3 | CASSSHTADTQYF | TGTGCCAGCAGTTCCCATACCGCAGATACGCAGTATTTT
NA | NA | TRBJ2-1 | TRBV9 | CASSVVGEPYNEQFF | TGTGCCAGCAGCGTAGTGGGGGAGCCCTACAATGAGCAGTTCTTC
NA | NA | TRBJ2-3 | TRBV19 | CASSIASTDTQYF | TGTGCCAGTAGTATCGCTAGCACAGATACGCAGTATTTT
NA | TRBD2 | TRBJ2-1 | TRBV7-8 | CASSLVSGRFGYNEQFF | TGTGCCAGCAGCTTAGTTAGCGGGAGGTTCGGCTACAATGAGCAGTTCTTC
few | NA | TRBJ2-7 | TRBV9 | CASSVSYEQYF | TGTGCCAGCAGCGTTTCCTACGAGCAGTACTTC
NA | NA | TRBJ2-7 | TRBV28 | CASSLSSERSSYEQYF | TGTGCCAGCAGTTTATCGTCAGAGCGGAGCTCCTACGAGCAGTACTTC
NA | TRBD1 | TRBJ2-1 | TRBV6-6 | CASTGRYPGQGDEQFF | TGTGCCAGCACCGGACGGTACCCGGGACAGGGCGATGAGCAGTTCTTC
NA | NA | TRBJ2-7 | TRBV2 | CASSGFSGHEQYF | TGTGCCAGCAGCGGTTTTAGCGGCCACGAGCAGTACTTC
NA | NA | TRBJ1-5 | TRBV6-1 | CASKFGDQPQHF | TGTGCCAGCAAGTTTGGGGATCAGCCCCAGCATTTT
NA | NA | TRBJ1-1 | TRBV5-8 | CASSLAWRAEAFF | TGTGCCAGCAGCTTGGCCTGGAGGGCTGAAGCTTTCTTT
NA | NA | TRBJ1-3 | TRBV6-1 | CASSSHGQLGNTIYF | TGTGCCAGCAGCAGCCATGGACAGCTTGGAAACACCATATATTTT
NA | NA | TRBJ2-5 | TRBV18 | CASSPAGQETQYF | TGTGCCAGCTCACCGGCGGGACAAGAGACCCAGTACTTC
NA | NA | TRBJ2-3 | TRBV19 | CASRTGATDTQYF | TGTGCCAGTAGGACGGGAGCTACAGATACGCAGTATTTT
NA | NA | TRBJ2-3 | TRBV5-4 | CASSLGARGETSAAQYF | TGTGCCAGCAGCTTGGGTGCCAGGGGGGAGACCTCCGCCGCGCAGTATTTT
NA | TRBD1 | TRBJ2-7 | TRBV28 | CASRSPGQGHEQYF | TGTGCCAGCAGGTCCCCGGGACAGGGTCACGAGCAGTACTTC
NA | TRBD1 | TRBJ2-7 | TRBV5-1 | CASSLASRGQGLAGEQYF | TGCGCCAGCAGCTTGGCCAGTCGGGGACAGGGGCTGGCGGGGGAGCAGTACTTC
NA | TRBD1 | TRBJ2-1 | TRBV18 | CASSRQGNEQFF | TGTGCCAGCTCACGACAGGGGAATGAGCAGTTCTTC
NA | NA | TRBJ1-3 | TRBV11-2 | CASSPNRASGGNTIYF | TGTGCCAGCAGCCCAAACAGGGCTTCGGGAGGAAACACCATATATTTT
once | TRBD1 | TRBJ2-5 | TRBV5-4 | CASTLMGQQETQYF | TGTGCCAGCACACTCATGGGACAGCAAGAGACCCAGTACTTC
NA | NA | TRBJ2-3 | TRBV2 | CASSEWVTGTDTQYF | TGTGCCAGCAGTGAATGGGTTACTGGCACAGATACGCAGTATTTT
NA | TRBD2 | TRBJ2-2 | TRBV30 | CAWSASGRDTGELFF | TGTGCCTGGAGTGCTAGCGGGAGGGACACCGGGGAGCTGTTTTTT
NA | NA | TRBJ2-3 | TRBV15 | CATSGKRVSSTDTQYF | TGTGCCACCAGCGGAAAGCGGGTATCTAGCACAGATACGCAGTATTTT
NA | TRBD1 | TRBJ2-7 | TRBV5-6 | CASSLGTGAYEQYF | TGTGCCAGCAGCTTGGGGACAGGGGCCTACGAGCAGTACTTC
NA | TRBD2 | TRBJ2-1 | TRBV4-1 | CASRRGLAGVGEQFF | TGCGCCAGCAGACGTGGACTAGCGGGAGTTGGTGAGCAGTTCTTC
NA | NA | TRBJ2-1 | TRBV7-3 | CASSSTLNEQFF | TGTGCCAGCAGCTCGACTTTGAATGAGCAGTTCTTC
once | TRBD1 | TRBJ2-7 | TRBV5-1 | CASSLGTGATYEQYF | TGCGCCAGCAGCTTGGGGACAGGGGCAACCTACGAGCAGTACTTC
NA | NA | TRBJ2-7 | TRBV6-1 | CASRLKDYEQYF | TGTGCCAGCAGACTAAAGGACTACGAGCAGTACTTC
NA | TRBD1 | TRBJ1-2 | TRBV19 | CASSLGRGTSGYTF | TGTGCCAGTAGTCTTGGCAGGGGGACTAGTGGCTACACCTTC